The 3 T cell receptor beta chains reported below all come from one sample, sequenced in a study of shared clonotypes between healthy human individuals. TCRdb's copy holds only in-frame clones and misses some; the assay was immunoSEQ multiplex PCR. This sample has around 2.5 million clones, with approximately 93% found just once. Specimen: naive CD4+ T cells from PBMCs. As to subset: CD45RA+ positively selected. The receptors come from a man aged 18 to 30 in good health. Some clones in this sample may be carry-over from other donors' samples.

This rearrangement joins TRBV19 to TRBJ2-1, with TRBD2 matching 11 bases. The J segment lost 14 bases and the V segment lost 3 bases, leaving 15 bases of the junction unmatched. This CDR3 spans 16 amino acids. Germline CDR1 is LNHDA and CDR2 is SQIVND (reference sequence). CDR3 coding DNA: TGTGCCAGTAGTATCGGCAGGACTAGCGGGTCTCTAGGGGAGTTCTTC. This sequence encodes CASSIGRTSGSLGEFF.

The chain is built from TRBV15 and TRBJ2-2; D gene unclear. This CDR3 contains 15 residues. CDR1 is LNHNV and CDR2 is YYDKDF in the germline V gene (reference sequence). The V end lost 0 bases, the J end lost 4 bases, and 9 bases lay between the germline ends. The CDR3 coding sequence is TGTGCCACCAGCAGAGATCTTAGGAGCACCGGGGAGCTGTTTTTT. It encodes CATSRDLRSTGELFF.

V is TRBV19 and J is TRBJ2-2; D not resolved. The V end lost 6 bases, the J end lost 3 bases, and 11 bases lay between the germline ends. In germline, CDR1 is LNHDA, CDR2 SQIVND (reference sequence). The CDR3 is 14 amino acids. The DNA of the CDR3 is TGTGCCAGTAGGGGCAGTGCGTACACCGGGGAGCTGTTTTTT. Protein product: CASRGSAYTGELFF.